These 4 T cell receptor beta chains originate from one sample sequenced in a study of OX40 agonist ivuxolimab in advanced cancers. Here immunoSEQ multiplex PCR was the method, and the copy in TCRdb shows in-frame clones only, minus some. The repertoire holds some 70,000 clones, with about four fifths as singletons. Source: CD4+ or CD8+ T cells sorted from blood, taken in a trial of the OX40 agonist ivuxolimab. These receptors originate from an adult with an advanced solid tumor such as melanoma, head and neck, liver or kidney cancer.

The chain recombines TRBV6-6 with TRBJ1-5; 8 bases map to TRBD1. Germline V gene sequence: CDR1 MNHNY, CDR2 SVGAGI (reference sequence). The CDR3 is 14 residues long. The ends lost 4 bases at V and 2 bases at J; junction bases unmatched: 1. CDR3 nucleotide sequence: TGTGCCAGCAGTTGGGGACAGGGCAATCAGCCCCAGCATTTT. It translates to CASSWGQGNQPQHF.

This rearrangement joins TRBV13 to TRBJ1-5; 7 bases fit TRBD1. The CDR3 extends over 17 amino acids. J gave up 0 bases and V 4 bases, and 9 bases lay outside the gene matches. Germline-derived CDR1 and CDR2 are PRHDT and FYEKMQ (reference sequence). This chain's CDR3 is CASSSGTAEYSNQPQHF. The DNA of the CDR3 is TGTGCCAGCAGCTCCGGGACAGCTGAATATAGCAATCAGCCCCAGCATTTT. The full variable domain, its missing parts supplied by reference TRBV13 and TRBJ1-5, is AAGVIQSPRHLIKEKRETATLKCYPIPRHDTVYWYQQGPGQDPQFLISFYEKMQSDKGSIPDRFSAQQFSDYHSELNMSSLELGDSALYFCASSSGTAEYSNQPQHFGDGTRLSIL.

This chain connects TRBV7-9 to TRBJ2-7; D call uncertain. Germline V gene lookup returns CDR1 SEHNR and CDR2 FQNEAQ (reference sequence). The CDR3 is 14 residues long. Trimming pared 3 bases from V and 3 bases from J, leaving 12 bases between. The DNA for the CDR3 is TGTGCCAGCAGCTTGGACGGTTTAGGCTACGAGCAGTACTTC. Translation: CASSLDGLGYEQYF.

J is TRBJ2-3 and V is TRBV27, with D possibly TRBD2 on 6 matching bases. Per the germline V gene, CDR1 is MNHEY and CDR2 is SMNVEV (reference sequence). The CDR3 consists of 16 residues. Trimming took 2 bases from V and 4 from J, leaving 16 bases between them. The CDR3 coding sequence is TGTGCCAGCAGTTTAAATGGCCGCGGAGGGGCAGATACGCAGTATTTT. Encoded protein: CASSLNGRGGADTQYF.